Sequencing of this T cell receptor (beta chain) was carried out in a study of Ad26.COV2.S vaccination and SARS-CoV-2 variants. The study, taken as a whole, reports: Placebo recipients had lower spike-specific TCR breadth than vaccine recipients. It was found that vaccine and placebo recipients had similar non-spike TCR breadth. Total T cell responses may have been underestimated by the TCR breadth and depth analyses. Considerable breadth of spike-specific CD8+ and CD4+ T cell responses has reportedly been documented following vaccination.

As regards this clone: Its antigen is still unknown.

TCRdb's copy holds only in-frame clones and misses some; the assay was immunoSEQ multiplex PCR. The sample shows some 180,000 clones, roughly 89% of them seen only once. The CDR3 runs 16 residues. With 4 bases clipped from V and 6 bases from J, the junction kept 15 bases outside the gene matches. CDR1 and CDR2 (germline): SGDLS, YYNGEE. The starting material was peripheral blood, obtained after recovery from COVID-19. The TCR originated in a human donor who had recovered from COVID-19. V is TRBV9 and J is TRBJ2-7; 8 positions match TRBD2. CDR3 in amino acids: CASSPKFVAGLPEQYF. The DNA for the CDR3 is TGTGCCAGCAGCCCCAAGTTTGTAGCGGGGTTGCCCGAGCAGTACTTC.